This TCR beta chain was captured by sequencing in a study of cytomegalovirus exposure and HLA in healthy donors. It was with 60 Vbeta and 13 Jbeta primers that the PCR ran. Using immunoSEQ multiplex PCR, the repertoire was profiled, and TCRdb retains in-frame clones only, with some absent. This sample yields 150,000 to 200,000 clones, of which around 81% are seen a single time; about 1.8% belongs to the top ten. Trimming removed 5 bases from V and 5 bases from J; junction bases left unmatched: 16. This CDR3 is 17 amino acids long. The germline CDR1 and CDR2 sequences are SGHVS and FQNEAQ. The TCR originated in a man between 18 and 29 years old in good health and CMV-seronegative. Sequencing was carried out using PBMCs. The chain couples TRBV7-8 to TRBJ2-3; 7 bases match TRBD2. The CDR3 nucleotides read TGTGCCAGCAGCCCCTCTCGGGCTAGCGGACCTGTAGATACGCAGTATTTT. This sequence encodes CASSPSRASGPVDTQYF. The full variable domain, its missing parts supplied by reference TRBV7-8 and TRBJ2-3, is GAGVSQSPRYKVAKRGQDVALRCDPISGHVSLFWYQQALGQGPEFLTYFQNEAQLDKSGLPSDRFFAERPEGSVSTLKIQRTQQEDSAVYLCASSPSRASGPVDTQYFGPGTRLTVL.